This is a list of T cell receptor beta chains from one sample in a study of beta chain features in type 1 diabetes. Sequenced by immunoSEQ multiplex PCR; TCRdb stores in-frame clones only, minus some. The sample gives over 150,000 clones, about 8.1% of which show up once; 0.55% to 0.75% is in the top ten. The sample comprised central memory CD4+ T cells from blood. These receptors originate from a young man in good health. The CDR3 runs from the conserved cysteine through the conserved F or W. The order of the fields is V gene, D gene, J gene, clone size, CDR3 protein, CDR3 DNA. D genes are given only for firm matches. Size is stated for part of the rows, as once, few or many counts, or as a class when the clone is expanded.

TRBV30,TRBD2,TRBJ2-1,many,CAWRGGSVIF,TGTGCCTGGAGGGGCGGGAGCGTGATCTTC
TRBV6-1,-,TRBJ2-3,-,CASSDVGGGDTQYF,TGTGCCAGCAGTGACGTCGGGGGAGGTGATACGCAGTATTTT
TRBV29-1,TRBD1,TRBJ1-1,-,CSAGTGSMTFF,TGCAGCGCCGGGACAGGGAGTATGACTTTCTTT
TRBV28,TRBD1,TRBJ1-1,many,CASSVGQSRTEAFF,TGTGCCAGCAGTGTGGGACAGTCCAGGACTGAAGCTTTCTTT
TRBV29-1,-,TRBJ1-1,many,CSALTGAEAFF,TGCAGCGCTTTGACGGGTGCCGAAGCTTTCTTT
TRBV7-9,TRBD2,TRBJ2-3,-,CASSYSGGLANTDTQYF,TGTGCCAGCAGCTACTCGGGGGGACTAGCGAACACAGATACGCAGTATTTT
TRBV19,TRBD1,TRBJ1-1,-,CASSSNRQGSEAFF,TGTGCCAGTAGTAGCAACCGACAGGGATCCGAAGCTTTCTTT
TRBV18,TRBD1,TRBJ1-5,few,CASSYDRAGPTSNQPQHF,TGTGCCAGCTCTTACGACAGGGCAGGCCCGACAAGCAATCAGCCCCAGCATTTT
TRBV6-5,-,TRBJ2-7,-,CASRRTTTSSYEQYF,TGTGCCAGCAGACGTACAACAACAAGCTCCTACGAGCAGTACTTC
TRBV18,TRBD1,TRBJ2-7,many,CASSGQGPGYEQYF,TGTGCCAGCTCTGGACAGGGGCCAGGCTACGAGCAGTACTTC
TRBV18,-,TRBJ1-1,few,CASSSGGNTEAFF,TGTGCCAGCTCATCTGGAGGGAACACTGAAGCTTTCTTT
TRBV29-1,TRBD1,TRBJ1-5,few,CSVQGAQRQPQHF,TGCAGCGTTCAGGGGGCGCAGAGACAGCCCCAGCATTTT
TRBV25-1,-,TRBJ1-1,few,CASSEQGTEAFF,TGTGCCAGCAGTGAGCAGGGGACTGAAGCTTTCTTT
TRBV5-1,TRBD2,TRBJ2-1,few,CASSLEVGGGQRNEQFF,TGCGCCAGCAGCCTGGAGGTGGGGGGAGGGCAACGCAATGAGCAGTTCTTC
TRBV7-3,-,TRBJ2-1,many,CASSPGVAPNNEQFF,TGTGCCAGCAGCCCAGGGGTAGCGCCAAACAATGAGCAGTTCTTC
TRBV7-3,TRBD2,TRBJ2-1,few,CASSLTGGGYNEQFF,TGTGCCAGCAGCTTAACTGGCGGGGGCTACAATGAGCAGTTCTTC
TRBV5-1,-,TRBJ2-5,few,CASSLSPDQETQYF,TGCGCCAGCAGCTTGTCACCGGACCAAGAGACCCAGTACTTC
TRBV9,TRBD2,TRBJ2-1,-,CASSVGTSGYNEQFF,TGTGCCAGCAGCGTTGGGACTAGCGGCTACAATGAGCAGTTCTTC
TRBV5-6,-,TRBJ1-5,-,CASSRDRGVETQHF,TGTGCCAGCAGCCGGGACCGGGGGGTAGAGACCCAGCATTTT
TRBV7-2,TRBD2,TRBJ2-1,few,CASSVRLAGNEQFF,TGTGCCAGCAGCGTCCGACTAGCGGGAAACGAGCAGTTCTTC
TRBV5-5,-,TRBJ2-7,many,CASSFSQGTYEQYF,TGTGCCAGCAGCTTCAGCCAGGGAACCTACGAGCAGTACTTC
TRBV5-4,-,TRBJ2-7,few,CASSLEGVPSYEQYF,TGTGCCAGCAGCTTGGAGGGGGTCCCCTCCTACGAGCAGTACTTC
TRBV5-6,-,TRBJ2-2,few,CASSFTYGRPGELFF,TGTGCCAGCAGCTTCACCTACGGCAGGCCCGGGGAGCTGTTTTTT
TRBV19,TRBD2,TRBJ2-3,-,CASSIRGLAGSSTDTQYF,TGTGCCAGTAGTATTAGAGGGCTAGCGGGGTCTAGCACAGATACGCAGTATTTT
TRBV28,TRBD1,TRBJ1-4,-,CASSLRDRGGKLFF,TGTGCCAGCAGTTTACGGGACAGGGGCGGAAAACTGTTTTTT
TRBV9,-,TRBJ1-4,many,CASSVGVGRNEKLFF,TGTGCCAGCAGCGTAGGTGTAGGGAGAAATGAAAAACTGTTTTTT
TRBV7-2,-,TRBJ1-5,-,CASSPRGDQPQHF,TGTGCCAGCAGCCCTCGGGGGGATCAGCCCCAGCATTTT
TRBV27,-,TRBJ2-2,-,CASRLGTQNTGELFF,TGTGCCAGCAGGTTAGGGACACAAAACACCGGGGAGCTGTTTTTT
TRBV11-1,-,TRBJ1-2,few,CASSLDDQDSEGYTF,TGTGCCAGCAGCTTAGACGACCAGGATTCAGAAGGCTACACCTTC
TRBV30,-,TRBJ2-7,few,CAWSGGGSSYEQYF,TGTGCCTGGAGTGGTGGAGGGAGCTCCTACGAGCAGTACTTC
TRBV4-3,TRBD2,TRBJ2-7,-,CASSHGTSGSWGYEQYF,TGCGCCAGCAGCCATGGGACTAGCGGGAGCTGGGGTTACGAGCAGTACTTC
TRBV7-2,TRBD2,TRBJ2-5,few,CASSLVRGGEETQYF,TGTGCCAGCAGCCTGGTGCGGGGGGGCGAAGAGACCCAGTACTTC